This is a list of T cell receptor beta chains from one sample in a study of human T cells and chemical hapten exposure. TCRdb itself ran the RACE reads through MiXCR, one entry per CDR3 protein. The repertoire holds 85,000 to 130,000 distinct CDR3 sequences, with approximately 12% as singletons. The sample in question was whole blood, obtained in connection with sensitization to the hapten diphenylcyclopropenone (DPC). Every receptor here comes from a woman aged 45-65 years with alopecia areata. Some clones in this sample may be carry-over from other donors' samples. Both conserved end residues are part of each CDR3.

TRBJ2-6,TRBV5-5,CASRTGGSGANVLTF
TRBJ2-3,TRBV11-2,CASSLEAGGTDTQYF
TRBJ2-1,TRBV29-1,CSVAPGAYNEQFF
TRBJ2-4,TRBV27,CASSSLGVSNIQYF
TRBJ2-5,TRBV7-9,CASSLTGGGETQYF
TRBJ2-3,TRBV7-2,CASSPRTSGGADTQYF
TRBJ2-4,TRBV7-2,CASSLEAWGTKNIQYF
TRBJ1-1,TRBV7-2,CASSPRTARVNTEAFF
TRBJ1-6,TRBV5-6,CASSLNPEGGNSPLHF
TRBJ1-1,TRBV2,CASSEQGRGKMNTEAFF
TRBJ2-3,TRBV7-6,CASSISGSITDTQYF
TRBJ2-7,TRBV25-1,CASRDTGREQYF
TRBJ2-7,TRBV29-1,CSVEGTVGAREQYF
TRBJ1-1,TRBV5-5,CASSLRFAGANTEAFF
TRBJ1-2,TRBV5-8,CASSPDRSRYTF
TRBJ1-6,TRBV5-1,CASSPMSGPLHF
TRBJ1-2,TRBV4-3,CASSQSTRGQGASGYTF
TRBJ2-1,TRBV7-9,CASSLAGSRYNEQFF
TRBJ2-3,TRBV10-1,CASALRDTDTQYF
TRBJ2-7,TRBV6-5,CASSPGQGIYEQYF
TRBJ2-7,TRBV7-2,CASSLVGGPSRHEQYF
TRBJ2-5,TRBV7-2,CASSLDFAGGRETQYF
TRBJ2-3,TRBV7-2,CASRPPALSDTQYF
TRBJ1-1,TRBV10-3,CATQGQLNTEAFF
TRBJ2-1,TRBV29-1,CTLGAGAYSYNEQFF
TRBJ2-7,TRBV5-1,CASSFSGVYEQYF
TRBJ1-6,TRBV19,CASSISRGNSPLHF
TRBJ1-3,TRBV4-3,CASSQDQTARGNTIYF